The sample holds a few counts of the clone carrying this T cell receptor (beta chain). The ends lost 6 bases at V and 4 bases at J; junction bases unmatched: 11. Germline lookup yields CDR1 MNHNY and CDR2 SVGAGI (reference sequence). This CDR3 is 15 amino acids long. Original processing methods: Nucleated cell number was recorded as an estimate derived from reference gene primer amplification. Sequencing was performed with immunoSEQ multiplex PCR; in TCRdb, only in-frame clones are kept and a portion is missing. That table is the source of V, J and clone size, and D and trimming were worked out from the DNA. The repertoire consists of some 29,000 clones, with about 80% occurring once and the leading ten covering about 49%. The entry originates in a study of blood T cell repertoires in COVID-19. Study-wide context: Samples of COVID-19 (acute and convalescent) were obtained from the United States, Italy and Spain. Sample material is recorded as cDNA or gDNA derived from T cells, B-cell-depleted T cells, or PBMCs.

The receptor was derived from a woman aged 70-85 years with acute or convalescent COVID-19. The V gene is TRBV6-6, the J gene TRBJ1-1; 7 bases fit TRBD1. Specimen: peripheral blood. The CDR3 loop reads CASSETGQMFTEAFF. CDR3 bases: TGTGCCAGCAGCGAGACAGGGCAAATGTTCACTGAAGCTTTCTTT.